Shown below are 15 T cell receptor beta chains from a single sample sequenced in a study of CD8 T cells in Susac syndrome (dated by TCRdb to the late 2010s). Receptor libraries were prepared by the immunoSEQ multiplex PCR assay. RNA was extracted using the RNeasy kit, and about 0.45 to 1 ug of the RNA was reverse transcribed with random hexamers. TCRdb redid the processing of the public reads, applying fastp at Q25 and MiXCR, and retained in-frame beta chains. One record per CDR3 amino acid sequence lists the most common genes and DNA. Recorded for this sample are 250,000 or so distinct CDR3 sequences; 93% of them occurred a single time. The top ten clonotypes cover around 0.07% of the sample. Sequencing used CD4+ T cells from PBMCs. All receptors come from a human donor with multiple sclerosis.

The chain couples TRBV18 to TRBJ2-1, with 8 bases identical to TRBD1. The CDR3 length is 17 residues. CDR1 is KGHSH, CDR2 LQKENI, per germline. V shed 3 bases and J 3 bases; nucleotides not matched to a gene: 10. In DNA, the CDR3 is TGTGCCAGCTCACCCGTGGCCACCGGGACAGGCTACAATGAGCAGTTCTTC. It encodes CASSPVATGTGYNEQFF.

DNA of the CDR3: TGCAGCGTTGGTGGGACAGGGAATTCACCCCTCCACTTT. Protein sequence: CSVGGTGNSPLHF. The genes are TRBV29-1 and TRBJ1-6, with TRBD1 matching over 9 bases. This CDR3 comprises 13 residues. V shed 4 bases and J 7 bases; nucleotides not matched to a gene: 2. Looked up from germline, CDR1 is SQVTM and CDR2 is ANQGSEA.

The chain couples TRBV29-1 to TRBJ2-1; no clear D. In germline, CDR1 is SQVTM, CDR2 ANQGSEA. This CDR3 contains 13 residues. The germline V and J ends were trimmed by 0 bases and 10 bases, with 13 bases remaining between them. CDR3 in amino acids: CSVEDLVFEEQFF. DNA for the CDR3: TGCAGCGTTGAAGATCTAGTTTTCGAAGAGCAGTTCTTC.

The chain uses TRBV15 and TRBJ1-5; D gene ambiguous. The CDR3 loop spans 15 amino acids. Trimming removed 0 bases from V and 7 bases from J, with 13 bases in between. CDR1 is LNHNV and CDR2 is YYDKDF in the germline V gene (reference sequence). The CDR3 reads CATSRDRFSGQPQHF. CDR3 nucleotides: TGTGCCACCAGCAGAGATAGGTTCTCGGGACAGCCCCAGCATTTT. Full variable domain (rest looked up from reference TRBV15 and TRBJ1-5): DAMVIQNPRYQVTQFGKPVTLSCSQTLNHNVMYWYQQKSSQAPKLLFHYYDKDFNNEADTPDNFQSRRPNTSFCFLDIRSPGLGDTAMYLCATSRDRFSGQPQHFGDGTRLSIL.

The V and J genes are TRBV6-1 and TRBJ1-5, with no clear D. CDR1 is MNHNS, CDR2 SASEGT, per germline. V gave up 6 bases and J gave up 0 bases, with 12 bases separating them. This CDR3 is built from 15 residues. The CDR3 sequence is CASRPEGGSNQPQHF. CDR3 DNA: TGTGCCAGCAGACCCGAGGGTGGTAGCAATCAGCCCCAGCATTTT.

The rearrangement uses TRBV3-1 and TRBJ1-2; possibly TRBD1 for D (5 bases). The CDR3 covers 16 residues. CDR1 is LGHDT and CDR2 is YNNKEL in the germline V gene (reference sequence). Trimming pared 4 bases from V and 4 bases from J, leaving 19 bases between. This CDR3 reads CASSPSRGPTRYGYTF. The CDR3 nucleotides are TGTGCCAGCAGCCCGTCGAGGGGCCCGACCCGCTATGGCTACACCTTC.

This clonotype was recorded once. The rearrangement links TRBV19 to TRBJ2-1, with D possibly TRBD1 on 6 matching bases. The germline gives CDR1 LNHDA, CDR2 SQIVND (reference sequence). Trimming took 3 bases from V and 2 from J, leaving 8 bases between them. The CDR3 is 14 residues long. CDR3 DNA: TGTGCCAGTAGTATGAAGGGGGCCTACAATGAGCAGTTCTTC. Residues: CASSMKGAYNEQFF.

The chain couples TRBV6-1 to TRBJ2-2; D could derive from TRBD1 or TRBD2 (6 bases each). The CDR3 sequence is 14 residues long. Germline assignment: CDR1 MNHNS and CDR2 SASEGT. The germline V and J ends were trimmed by 6 bases and 3 bases, with 11 bases remaining between them. The CDR3 sequence: CASRPGGDTGELFF. The CDR3 bases are TGTGCCAGCAGACCCGGGGGCGACACCGGGGAGCTGTTTTTT.

This rearrangement joins TRBV24-1 to TRBJ2-1, with 11 bases lining up with TRBD2. This CDR3 comprises 18 residues. Trimming at V came to 3 bases and at J to 2 bases, leaving 8 bases not matched to a gene. Germline V gene sequence: CDR1 KGHDR, CDR2 SFDVKD. The CDR3 reads CATSDTGLAGIAYNEQFF. For the CDR3, the DNA is TGTGCCACCAGTGATACCGGACTAGCGGGCATAGCCTACAATGAGCAGTTCTTC.

J is TRBJ2-7 and V is TRBV6-1; D remains unclear. There are 14 residues in the CDR3. Trimming removed 0 bases from V and 4 bases from J, with 10 bases in between. CDR1 is MNHNS, CDR2 SASEGT, per germline. DNA of the CDR3: TGTGCCAGCAGTGAAGCCCTTGGCCAGTACGAGCAGTACGTC. Residues: CASSEALGQYEQYV.

This rearrangement joins TRBV2 to TRBJ2-4; weak D call: TRBD1 (6 bases). The germline V gene encodes CDR1 SNHLY and CDR2 FYNNEI. There are 15 residues in the CDR3. Trimming stripped 6 bases from V and 0 bases from J, with 12 bases between. The DNA for the CDR3 is TGTGCCAGCAGACAGGGCTATCTAGCCAAAAACATTCAGTACTTC. It translates to CASRQGYLAKNIQYF.

This clonotype has just a few counts. One end of the junction does not line up with germline, which may come from a read error. The chain combines TRBV5-1 with TRBJ2-3, with 7 positions matching TRBD2. Germline CDR1 reads SGHRS; CDR2 reads YFSETQ. This CDR3 contains 15 residues. The CDR3 nucleotides read TGTGCCAGCAGTTTATCGGGGGGTAGCACAGATACGCAGTATTTT. Translation: CASSLSGGSTDTQYF. Full variable domain (outside the CDR3, taken from reference TRBV5-1 and TRBJ2-3): KAGVTQTPRYLIKTRGQQVTLSCSPISGHRSVSWYQQTPGQGLQFLFEYFSETQRNKGNFPGRFSGRQFSNSRSEMNVSTLELGDSALYLCASSLSGGSTDTQYFGPGTRLTVL.

This chain links TRBV2 with TRBJ2-3; TRBD1 or TRBD2 may be the D gene (5 bases each). The CDR3 loop spans 12 amino acids. The germline V gene encodes CDR1 SNHLY and CDR2 FYNNEI. The ends were cut back, 2 bases at V and 11 bases at J, with 11 bases in the middle. The chain's CDR3 is CASSELGDRQYF. The CDR3 bases are TGTGCCAGCAGTGAACTGGGAGACAGGCAGTATTTT.

This clonotype was seen ten or more times. The chain recombines TRBV12-3 or TRBV12-4 with TRBJ2-5, with D unresolved. The V gene lost 6 bases and the J gene lost 1 base, with 3 bases spanning the gap. The CDR3 has 11 amino acids. This chain's CDR3 is CASSLQETQYF. The CDR3 coding sequence is TGTGCCAGCAGCCTCCAAGAGACCCAGTACTTC.

The V gene is TRBV5-1, the J gene TRBJ2-2, with 7 nucleotides matching TRBD2. The CDR3 is made up of 14 amino acids. Germline CDR1 reads SGHRS; CDR2 reads YFSETQ. V lost 0 bases to trimming and J lost 6 bases; unmatched junction nucleotides: 2. In nucleotides, the CDR3 is TGCGCCAGCAGCTTGGCCCGGGAGGCCGGGGAGCTGTTTTTT. Encoded protein: CASSLAREAGELFF.